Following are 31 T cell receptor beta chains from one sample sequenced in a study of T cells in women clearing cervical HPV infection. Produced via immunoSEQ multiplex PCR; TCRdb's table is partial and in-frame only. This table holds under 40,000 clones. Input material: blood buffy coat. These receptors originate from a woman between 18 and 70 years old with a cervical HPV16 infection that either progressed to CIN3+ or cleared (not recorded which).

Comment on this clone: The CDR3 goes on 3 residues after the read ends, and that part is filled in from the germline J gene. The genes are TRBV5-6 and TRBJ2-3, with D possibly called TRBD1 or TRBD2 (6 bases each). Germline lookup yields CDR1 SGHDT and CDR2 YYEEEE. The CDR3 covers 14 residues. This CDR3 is CASSLGTARETQYF. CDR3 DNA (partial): TGTGCCAGCAGCTTGGGGACAGCCCGGGAGACG.

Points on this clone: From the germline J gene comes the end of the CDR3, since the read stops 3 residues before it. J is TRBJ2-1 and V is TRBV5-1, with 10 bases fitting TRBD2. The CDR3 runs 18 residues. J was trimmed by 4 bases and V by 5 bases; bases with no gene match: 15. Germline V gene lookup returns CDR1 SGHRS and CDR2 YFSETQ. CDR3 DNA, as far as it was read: TGCGCCAGCAGTGTAGCGGGAGGCCCCTCCCCAGTATACAATGAG. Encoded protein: CASSVAGGPSPVYNE. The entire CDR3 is CASSVAGGPSPVYNEQFF.

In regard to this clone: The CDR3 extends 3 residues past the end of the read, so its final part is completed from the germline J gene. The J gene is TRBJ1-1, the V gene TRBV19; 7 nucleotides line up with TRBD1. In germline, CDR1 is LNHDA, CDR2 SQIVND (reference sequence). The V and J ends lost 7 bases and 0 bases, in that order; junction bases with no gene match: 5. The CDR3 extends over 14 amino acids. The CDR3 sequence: CASTPGQMNTEAFF. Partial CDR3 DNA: TGTGCCAGTACCCCGGGACAGATGAACACTGAA.

The part of the CDR3 DNA that was read is TGTGCCAGTAGTATAGATTATCGGGGACTTTCCACCGGGGAG. This encodes CASSIDYRGLSTGE. The entire CDR3 sequence reads CASSIDYRGLSTGELFF. The chain uses TRBV19 and TRBJ2-2, with D perhaps matching TRBD2 (6 bases). The CDR3 goes on 3 residues after the read ends, and that part is filled in from the germline J gene. The CDR3 is 17 amino acids. Per the germline V gene, CDR1 is LNHDA and CDR2 is SQIVND (reference sequence). V shed 0 bases and J shed 4 bases, with 15 bases lying between them.

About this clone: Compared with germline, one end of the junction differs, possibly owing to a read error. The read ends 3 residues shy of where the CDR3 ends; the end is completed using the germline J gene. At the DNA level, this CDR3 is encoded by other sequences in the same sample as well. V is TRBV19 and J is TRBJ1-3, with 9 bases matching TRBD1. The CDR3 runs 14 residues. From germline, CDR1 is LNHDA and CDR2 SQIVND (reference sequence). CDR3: CASGTGLSGNTIYF. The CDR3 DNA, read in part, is TGTGCCAGTGGGACAGGGCTCTCTGGAAACACG.

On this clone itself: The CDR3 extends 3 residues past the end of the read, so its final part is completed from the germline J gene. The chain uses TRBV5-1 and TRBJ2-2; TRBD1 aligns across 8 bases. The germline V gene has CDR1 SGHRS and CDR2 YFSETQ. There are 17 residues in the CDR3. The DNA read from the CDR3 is TGCGCCAGCAGCTCGGGACAGGTTAGCTCTGGGGCCAACGTG. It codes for CASSSGQVSSGANV. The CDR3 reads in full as CASSSGQVSSGANVLFF.

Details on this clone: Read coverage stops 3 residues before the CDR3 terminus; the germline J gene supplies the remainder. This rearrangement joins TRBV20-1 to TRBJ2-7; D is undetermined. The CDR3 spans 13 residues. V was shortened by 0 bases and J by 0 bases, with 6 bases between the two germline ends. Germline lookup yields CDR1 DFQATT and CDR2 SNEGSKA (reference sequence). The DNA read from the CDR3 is TGCAGTGCTAGAGATCCGGTCTCCTACGAG. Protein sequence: CSARDPVSYE. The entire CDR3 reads CSARDPVSYEQYF.

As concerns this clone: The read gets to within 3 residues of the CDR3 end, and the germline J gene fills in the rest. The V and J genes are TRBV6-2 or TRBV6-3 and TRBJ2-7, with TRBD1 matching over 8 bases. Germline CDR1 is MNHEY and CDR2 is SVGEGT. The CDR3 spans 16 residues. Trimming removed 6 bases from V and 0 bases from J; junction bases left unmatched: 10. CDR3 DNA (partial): TGTGCCAGCAGGGGAACCAGGGGGCTTAGCTCCTACGAG. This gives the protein CASRGTRGLSSYE. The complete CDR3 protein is CASRGTRGLSSYEQYF.

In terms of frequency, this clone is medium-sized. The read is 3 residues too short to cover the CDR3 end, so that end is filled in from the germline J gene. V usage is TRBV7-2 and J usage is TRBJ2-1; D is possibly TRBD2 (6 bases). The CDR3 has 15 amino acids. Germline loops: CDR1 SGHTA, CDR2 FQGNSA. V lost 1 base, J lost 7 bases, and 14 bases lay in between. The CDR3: CASSLGRGHWNEQFF. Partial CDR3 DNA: TGTGCCAGCAGCTTAGGGCGGGGCCATTGGAATGAG. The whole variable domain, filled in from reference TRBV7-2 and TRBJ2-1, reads GAGVSQSPSNKVTEKGKDVELRCDPISGHTALYWYRQSLGQGLEFLIYFQGNSAPDKSGLPSDRFSAERTGGSVSTLTIQRTQQEDSAVYLCASSLGRGHWNEQFFGPGTRLTVL.

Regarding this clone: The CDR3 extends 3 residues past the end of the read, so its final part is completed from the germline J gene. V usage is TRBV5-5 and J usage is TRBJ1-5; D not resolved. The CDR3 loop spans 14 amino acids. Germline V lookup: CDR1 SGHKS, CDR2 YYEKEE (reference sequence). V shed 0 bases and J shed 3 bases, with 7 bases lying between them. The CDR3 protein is CASSLGLINQPQHF. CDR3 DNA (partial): TGTGCCAGCAGCTTGGGGCTGATCAATCAGCCC.

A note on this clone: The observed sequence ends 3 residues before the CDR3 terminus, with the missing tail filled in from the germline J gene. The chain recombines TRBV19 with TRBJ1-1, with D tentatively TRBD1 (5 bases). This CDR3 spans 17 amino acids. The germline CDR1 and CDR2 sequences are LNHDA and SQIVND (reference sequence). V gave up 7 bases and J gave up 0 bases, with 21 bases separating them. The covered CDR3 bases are TGTGCCAGTATTCTACGAGGAGGGGCGAACATGAACACTGAA. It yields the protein CASILRGGANMNTE. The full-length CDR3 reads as CASILRGGANMNTEAFF.

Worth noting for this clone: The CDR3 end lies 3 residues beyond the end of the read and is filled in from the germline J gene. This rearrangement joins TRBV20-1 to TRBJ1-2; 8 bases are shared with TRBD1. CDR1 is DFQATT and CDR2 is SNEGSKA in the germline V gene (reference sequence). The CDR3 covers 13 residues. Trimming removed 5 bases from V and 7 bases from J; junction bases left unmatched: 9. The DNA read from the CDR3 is TGCAGTGCTCCCGGACAGGGTGCCGGTGGC. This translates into CSAPGQGAGG. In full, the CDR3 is CSAPGQGAGGYTF.

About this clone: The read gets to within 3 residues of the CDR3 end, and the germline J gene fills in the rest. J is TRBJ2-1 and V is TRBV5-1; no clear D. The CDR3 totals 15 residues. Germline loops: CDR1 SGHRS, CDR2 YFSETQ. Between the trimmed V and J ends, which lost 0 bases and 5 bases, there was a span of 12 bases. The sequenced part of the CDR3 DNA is TGCGCCAGCAGCTTGGAGGGTACACCAGACAATGAG. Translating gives CASSLEGTPDNE. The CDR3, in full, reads CASSLEGTPDNEQFF.

CDR3 sequence reads: CAWSAGGGNQPQHF. CDR3 bases read: TGTGCCTGGAGTGCCGGGGGTGGCAATCAGCCC. The chain recombines TRBV30 with TRBJ1-5; D perhaps matches TRBD1 (5 bases). The CDR3 end lies 3 residues beyond the end of the read and is filled in from the germline J gene. V was trimmed by 1 base and J by 2 bases, leaving 9 bases between them. The CDR3 spans 14 residues. Per the germline V gene, CDR1 is GTSNPN and CDR2 is SVGIG (reference sequence).

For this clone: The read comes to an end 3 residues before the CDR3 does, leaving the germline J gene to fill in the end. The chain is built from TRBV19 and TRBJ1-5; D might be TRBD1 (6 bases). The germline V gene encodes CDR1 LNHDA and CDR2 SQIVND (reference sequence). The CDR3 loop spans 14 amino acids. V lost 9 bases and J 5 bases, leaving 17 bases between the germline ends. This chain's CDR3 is CASDLTGPHQPQHF. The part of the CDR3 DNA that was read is TGTGCCAGCGACCTCACAGGGCCCCATCAGCCC.

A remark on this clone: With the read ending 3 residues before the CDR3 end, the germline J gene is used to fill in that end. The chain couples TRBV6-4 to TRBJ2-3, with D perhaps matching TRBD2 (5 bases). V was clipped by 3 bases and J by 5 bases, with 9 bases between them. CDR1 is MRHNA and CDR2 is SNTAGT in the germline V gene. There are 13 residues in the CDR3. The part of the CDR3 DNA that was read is TGTGCCAGCAGTGAGGAGGCTAGAGATACG. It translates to CASSEEARDT. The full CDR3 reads CASSEEARDTQYF.

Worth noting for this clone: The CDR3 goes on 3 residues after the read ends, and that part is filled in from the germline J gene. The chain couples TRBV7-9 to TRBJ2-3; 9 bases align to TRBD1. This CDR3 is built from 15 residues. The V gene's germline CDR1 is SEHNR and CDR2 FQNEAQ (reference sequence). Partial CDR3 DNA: TGTGCCAGCAGCTTGGGGACAGGGACGGTTGAGACG. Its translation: CASSLGTGTVET. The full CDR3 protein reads CASSLGTGTVETQYF.

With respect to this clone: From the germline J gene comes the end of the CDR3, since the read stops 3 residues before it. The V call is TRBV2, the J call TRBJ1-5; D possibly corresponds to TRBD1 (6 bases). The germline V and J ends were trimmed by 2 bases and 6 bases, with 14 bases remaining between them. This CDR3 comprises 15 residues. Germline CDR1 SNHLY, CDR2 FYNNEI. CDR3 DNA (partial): TGTGCCAGCAGTGAATCGGGGCCCAGGGGTCAGCCC. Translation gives CASSESGPRGQP. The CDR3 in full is CASSESGPRGQPQHF. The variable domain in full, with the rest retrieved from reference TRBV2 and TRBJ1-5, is EPEVTQTPSHQVTQMGQEVILRCVPISNHLYFYWYRQILGQKVEFLVSFYNNEISEKSEIFDDQFSVERPDGSNFTLKIRSTKLEDSAMYFCASSESGPRGQPQHFGDGTRLSIL.

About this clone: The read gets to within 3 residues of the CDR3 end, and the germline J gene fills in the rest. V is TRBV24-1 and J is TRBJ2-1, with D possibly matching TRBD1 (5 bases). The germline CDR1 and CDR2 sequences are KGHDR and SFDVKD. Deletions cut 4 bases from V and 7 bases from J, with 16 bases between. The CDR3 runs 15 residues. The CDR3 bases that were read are TGTGCCACCAGTGACCGACCGCAGGGTGGGAATGAG. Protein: CATSDRPQGGNE. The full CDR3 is CATSDRPQGGNEQFF.

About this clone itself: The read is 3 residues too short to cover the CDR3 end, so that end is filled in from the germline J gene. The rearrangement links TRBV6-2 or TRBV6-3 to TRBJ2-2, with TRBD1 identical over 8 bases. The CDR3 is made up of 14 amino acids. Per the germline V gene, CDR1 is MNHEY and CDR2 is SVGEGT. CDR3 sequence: CASRSGQVNSPLFF. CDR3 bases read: TGTGCCAGCAGGTCGGGACAGGTGAACTCACCG.

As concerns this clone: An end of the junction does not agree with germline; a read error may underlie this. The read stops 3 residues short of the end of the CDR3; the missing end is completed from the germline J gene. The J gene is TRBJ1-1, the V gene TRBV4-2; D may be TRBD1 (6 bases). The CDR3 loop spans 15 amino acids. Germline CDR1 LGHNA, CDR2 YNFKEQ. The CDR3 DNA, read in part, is TGCGCCAGCAGCCGCGGAGGGGGAGGGGACACTGAA. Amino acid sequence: CASSRGGGGDTE. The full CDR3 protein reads CASSRGGGGDTEAFF.

CDR3 residues: CASSPDRVDYGYTF. The sequenced part of the CDR3 DNA is TGTGCCAGTAGCCCTGACAGGGTAGACTATGGC. V usage is TRBV19 and J usage is TRBJ1-2; TRBD1 matches at 7 bases. Read data end 3 residues before the CDR3 end; the end is taken from the germline J gene. Germline V lookup: CDR1 LNHDA, CDR2 SQIVND (reference sequence). This CDR3 comprises 14 residues. The V segment lost 6 bases and the J segment 3 bases; nucleotides outside the gene matches: 7.

The CDR3 spells CASSLVGLHTEAFF. Partial CDR3 DNA: TGTGCCAGCAGCTTAGTGGGGCTACACACTGAA. V gene TRBV11-2 combines with J gene TRBJ1-1; possible D gene TRBD1, 5 bases. From the germline J gene comes the end of the CDR3, since the read stops 3 residues before it. Germline lookup yields CDR1 SGHAT and CDR2 FQNNGV. V lost 1 base, J lost 3 bases, and 9 bases lay in between. The CDR3 runs to 14 residues.

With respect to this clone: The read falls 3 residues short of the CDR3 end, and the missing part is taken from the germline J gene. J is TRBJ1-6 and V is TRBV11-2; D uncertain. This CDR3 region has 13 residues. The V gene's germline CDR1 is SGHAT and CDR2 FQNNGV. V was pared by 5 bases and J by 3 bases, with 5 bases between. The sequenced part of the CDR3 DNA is TGTGCCAGCAGCCCGGGCTATAATTCACCC. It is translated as CASSPGYNSP. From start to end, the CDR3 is CASSPGYNSPLHF.

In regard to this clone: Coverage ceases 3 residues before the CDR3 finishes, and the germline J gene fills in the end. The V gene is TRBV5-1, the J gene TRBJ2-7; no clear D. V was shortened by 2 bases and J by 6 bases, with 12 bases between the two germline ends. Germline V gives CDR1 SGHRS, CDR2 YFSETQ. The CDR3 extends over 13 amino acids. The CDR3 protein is CASSFPDISEQYF. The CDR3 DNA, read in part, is TGCGCCAGCAGCTTCCCCGACATTTCCGAG.

The CDR3 protein is CAWGAGGTDTQYF. Incomplete CDR3 DNA: TGTGCCTGGGGGGCGGGGGGAACAGATACG. This chain links TRBV30 with TRBJ2-3, with 8 bases fitting TRBD2. Read data end 3 residues before the CDR3 end; the end is taken from the germline J gene. Germline V gene data show CDR1 as GTSNPN and CDR2 as SVGIG (reference sequence). This CDR3 spans 13 amino acids. After removal of 5 bases from V and 3 bases from J, the junction contained 4 bases not matched to a gene.

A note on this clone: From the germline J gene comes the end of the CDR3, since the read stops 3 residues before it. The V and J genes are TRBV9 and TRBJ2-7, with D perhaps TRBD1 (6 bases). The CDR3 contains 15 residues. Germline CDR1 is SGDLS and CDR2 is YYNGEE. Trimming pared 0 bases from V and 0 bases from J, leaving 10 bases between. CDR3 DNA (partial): TGTGCCAGCAGCGTAGCACAGGGTCCCTCCTACGAG. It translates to CASSVAQGPSYE. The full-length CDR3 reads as CASSVAQGPSYEQYF.

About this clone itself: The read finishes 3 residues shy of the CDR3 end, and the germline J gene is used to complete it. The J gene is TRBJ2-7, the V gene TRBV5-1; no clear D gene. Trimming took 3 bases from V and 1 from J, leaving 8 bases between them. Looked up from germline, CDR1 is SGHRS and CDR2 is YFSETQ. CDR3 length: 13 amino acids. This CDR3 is CASSSLQSYEQYF. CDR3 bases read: TGCGCCAGCAGCTCCCTACAGTCCTACGAG.

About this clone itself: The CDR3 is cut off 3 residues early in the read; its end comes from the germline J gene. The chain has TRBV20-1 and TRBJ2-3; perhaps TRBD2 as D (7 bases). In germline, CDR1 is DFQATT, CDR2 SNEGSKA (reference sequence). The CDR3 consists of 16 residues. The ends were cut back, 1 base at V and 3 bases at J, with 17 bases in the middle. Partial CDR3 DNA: TGCAGTGCTAGAGGGGGGGGCGCGGCCAGGACAGATACG. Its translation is CSARGGGAARTDT. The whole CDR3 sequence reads CSARGGGAARTDTQYF.

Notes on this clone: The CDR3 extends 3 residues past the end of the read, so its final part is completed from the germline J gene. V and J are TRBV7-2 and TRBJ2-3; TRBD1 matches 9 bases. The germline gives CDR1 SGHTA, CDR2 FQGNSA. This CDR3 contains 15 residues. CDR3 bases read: TGTGCCAGCAGCTTAGGGGACAGGGCTAATCAGCCG. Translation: CASSLGDRANQP. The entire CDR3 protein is CASSLGDRANQPQYF.

The CDR3: CASSEAGGQLLSTDTQYF. The CDR3 bases that were read are TGTGCCAGCAGTGAGGCGGGGGGACAGTTGTTGTCCACAGATACG. The chain links TRBV2 to TRBJ2-3, with a possible D match to TRBD2 (8 bases). The read terminates 3 residues before the CDR3 end, so the remaining end is supplied by the germline J gene. CDR3 length equals 18 residues. V lost 3 bases to trimming and J lost 2 bases, with 21 bases between them. Germline-derived CDR1 and CDR2 are SNHLY and FYNNEI.